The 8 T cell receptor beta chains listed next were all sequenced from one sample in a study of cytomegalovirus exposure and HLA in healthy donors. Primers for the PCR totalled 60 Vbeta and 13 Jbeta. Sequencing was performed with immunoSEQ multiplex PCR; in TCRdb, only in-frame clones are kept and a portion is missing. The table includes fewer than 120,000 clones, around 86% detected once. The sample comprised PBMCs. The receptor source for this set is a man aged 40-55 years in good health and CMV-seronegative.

The CDR3 sequence: CASSEQGISQPQHF. DNA of the CDR3: TGTGCCAGCAGTGAACAGGGTATAAGTCAGCCCCAGCATTTT. The genes are TRBV2 and TRBJ1-5; TRBD1 might be the D (5 bases). The germline V gene encodes CDR1 SNHLY and CDR2 FYNNEI. This CDR3 is built from 14 residues. V lost 2 bases and J lost 6, with 11 bases in between.

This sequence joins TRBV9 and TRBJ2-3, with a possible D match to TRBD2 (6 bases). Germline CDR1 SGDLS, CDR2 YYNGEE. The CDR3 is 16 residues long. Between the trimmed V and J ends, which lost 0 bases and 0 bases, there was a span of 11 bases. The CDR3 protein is CASSVGSGSSTDTQYF. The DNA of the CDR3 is TGTGCCAGCAGCGTAGGGAGCGGGTCTAGCACAGATACGCAGTATTTT.

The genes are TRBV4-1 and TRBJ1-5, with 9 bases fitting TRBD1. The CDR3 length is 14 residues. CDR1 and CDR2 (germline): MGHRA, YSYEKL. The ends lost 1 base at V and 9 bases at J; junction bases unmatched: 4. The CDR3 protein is CASSQGTGDRPQHF. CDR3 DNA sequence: TGCGCCAGCAGCCAAGGGACAGGGGATCGGCCCCAGCATTTT.

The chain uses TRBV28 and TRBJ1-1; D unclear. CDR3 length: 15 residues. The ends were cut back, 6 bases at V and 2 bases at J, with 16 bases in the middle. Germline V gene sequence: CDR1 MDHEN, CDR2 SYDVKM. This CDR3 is CASSWPGNSNTEAFF. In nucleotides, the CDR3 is TGTGCCAGCAGCTGGCCGGGGAACAGTAACACTGAAGCTTTCTTT.

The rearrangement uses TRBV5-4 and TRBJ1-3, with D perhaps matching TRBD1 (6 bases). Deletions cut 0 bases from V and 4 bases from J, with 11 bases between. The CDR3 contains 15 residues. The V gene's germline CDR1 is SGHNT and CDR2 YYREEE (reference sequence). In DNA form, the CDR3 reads TGTGCCAGCAGCTTGGCCGGACAGTGGGGAAACACCATATATTTT. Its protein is CASSLAGQWGNTIYF.

CDR3 amino acids: CASSGDFSTDTQYF. CDR3 coding DNA: TGCGCCAGCAGCGGGGACTTTAGCACAGATACGCAGTATTTT. The chain carries TRBV5-1 and TRBJ2-3; D is possibly TRBD2 (6 bases). Looked up from germline, CDR1 is SGHRS and CDR2 is YFSETQ. V gave up 4 bases and J gave up 0 bases, with 9 bases separating them. CDR3 length equals 14 residues.

The CDR3 loop reads CASNTGGRGEAFF. CDR3 DNA sequence: TGTGCCAGTAATACAGGGGGTAGAGGTGAAGCTTTCTTT. This chain links TRBV6-5 with TRBJ1-1, with 8 bases fitting TRBD1. Unmatched junction bases numbered 10, after V lost 9 bases and J lost 7 bases. CDR3 size: 13 residues. CDR1 MNHEY and CDR2 SVGAGI come from the germline V gene.

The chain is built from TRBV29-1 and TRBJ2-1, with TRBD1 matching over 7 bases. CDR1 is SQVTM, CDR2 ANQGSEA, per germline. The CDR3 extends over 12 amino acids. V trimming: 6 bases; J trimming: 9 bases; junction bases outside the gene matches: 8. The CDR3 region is CSVGQASGEQFF. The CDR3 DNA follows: TGCAGCGTAGGACAGGCATCGGGTGAGCAGTTCTTC.